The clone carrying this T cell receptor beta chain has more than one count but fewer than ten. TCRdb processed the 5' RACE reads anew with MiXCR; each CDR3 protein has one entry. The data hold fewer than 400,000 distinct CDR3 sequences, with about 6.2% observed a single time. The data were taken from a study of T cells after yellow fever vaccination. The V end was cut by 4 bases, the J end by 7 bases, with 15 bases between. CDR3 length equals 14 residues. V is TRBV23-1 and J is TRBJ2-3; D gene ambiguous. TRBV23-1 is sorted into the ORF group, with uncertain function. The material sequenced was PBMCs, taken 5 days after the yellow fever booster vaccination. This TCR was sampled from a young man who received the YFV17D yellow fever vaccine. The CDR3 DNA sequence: TGCGCCAGCAGTCTGCCTCACAGAGCGAATACGCAGTATTTT. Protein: CASSLPHRANTQYF.